What follows is one TCR beta chain and its context. The data derive from a study of tumor-infiltrating lymphocytes in oesophageal squamous cell carcinoma. TCRdb processed the PCR reads anew with MiXCR; each CDR3 protein has one entry. The table lists nearly 20,000 distinct CDR3 sequences, under 40% of them singletons. This CDR3 has 14 residues. V shed 3 bases and J shed 9 bases, with 15 bases lying between them. This receptor was obtained from a male donor with esophageal squamous cell carcinoma. The rearrangement uses TRBV12-3 or TRBV12-4 and TRBJ2-1, with D perhaps being TRBD1 or TRBD2 (5 bases each). Material for sequencing was blood. CDR3 coding DNA: TGTGCCAGCAGTTTGGACGGGGCCTTAGCTGAGCAGTTCTTC. This translates into CASSLDGALAEQFF.